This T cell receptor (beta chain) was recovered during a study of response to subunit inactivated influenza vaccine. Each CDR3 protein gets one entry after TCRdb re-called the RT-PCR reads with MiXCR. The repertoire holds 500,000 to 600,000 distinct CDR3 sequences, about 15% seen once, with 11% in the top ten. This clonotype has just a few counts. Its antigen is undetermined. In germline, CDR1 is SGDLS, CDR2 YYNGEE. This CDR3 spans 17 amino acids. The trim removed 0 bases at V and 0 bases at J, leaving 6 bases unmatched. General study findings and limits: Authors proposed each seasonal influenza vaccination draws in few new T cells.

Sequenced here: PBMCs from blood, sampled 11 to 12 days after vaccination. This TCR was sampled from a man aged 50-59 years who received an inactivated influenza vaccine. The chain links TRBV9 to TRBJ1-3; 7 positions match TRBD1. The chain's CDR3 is CASSVGGQIFSGNTIYF. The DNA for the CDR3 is TGTGCCAGCAGCGTAGGGGGACAGATTTTCTCTGGAAACACCATATATTTT.